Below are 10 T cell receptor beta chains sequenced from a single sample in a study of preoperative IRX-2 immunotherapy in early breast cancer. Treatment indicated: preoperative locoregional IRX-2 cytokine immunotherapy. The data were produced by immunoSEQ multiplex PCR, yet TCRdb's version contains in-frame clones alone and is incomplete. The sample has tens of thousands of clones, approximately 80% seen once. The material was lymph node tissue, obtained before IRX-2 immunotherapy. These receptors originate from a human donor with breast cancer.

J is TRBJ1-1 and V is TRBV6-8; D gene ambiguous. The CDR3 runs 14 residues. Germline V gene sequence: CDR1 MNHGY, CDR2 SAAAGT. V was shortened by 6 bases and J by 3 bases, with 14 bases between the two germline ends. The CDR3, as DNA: TGTGCCAGCAGGCCGATTCATGGGGACACTGAAGCTTTCTTT. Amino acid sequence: CASRPIHGDTEAFF.

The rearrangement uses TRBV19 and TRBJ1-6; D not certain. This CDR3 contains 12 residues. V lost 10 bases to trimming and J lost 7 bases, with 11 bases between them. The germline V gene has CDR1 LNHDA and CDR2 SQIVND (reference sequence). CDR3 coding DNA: TGTGCCACGGGCGTCCTCAATTCACCCCTCCACTTT. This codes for CATGVLNSPLHF.

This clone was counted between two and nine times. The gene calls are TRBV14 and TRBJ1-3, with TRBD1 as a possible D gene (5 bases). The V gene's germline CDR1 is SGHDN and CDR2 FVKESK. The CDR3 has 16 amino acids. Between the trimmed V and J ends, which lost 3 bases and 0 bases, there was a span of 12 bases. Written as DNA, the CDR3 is TGTGCCAGCAGCCAGCGCTGGGGCCTCTCTGGAAACACCATATATTTT. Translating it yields CASSQRWGLSGNTIYF.

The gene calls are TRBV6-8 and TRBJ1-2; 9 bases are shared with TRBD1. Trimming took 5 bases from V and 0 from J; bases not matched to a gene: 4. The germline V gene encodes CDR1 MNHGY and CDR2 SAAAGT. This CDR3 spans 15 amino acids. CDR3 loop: CASSTRTGANYGYTF. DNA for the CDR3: TGTGCCAGCAGTACCCGGACAGGGGCTAACTATGGCTACACCTTC.

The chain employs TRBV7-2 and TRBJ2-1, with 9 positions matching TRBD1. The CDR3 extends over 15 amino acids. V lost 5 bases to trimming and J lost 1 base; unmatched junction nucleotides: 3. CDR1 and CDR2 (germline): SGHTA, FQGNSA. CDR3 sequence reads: CASSKGQGSYNEQFF. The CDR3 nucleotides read TGTGCCAGCAGCAAGGGACAGGGATCCTACAATGAGCAGTTCTTC.

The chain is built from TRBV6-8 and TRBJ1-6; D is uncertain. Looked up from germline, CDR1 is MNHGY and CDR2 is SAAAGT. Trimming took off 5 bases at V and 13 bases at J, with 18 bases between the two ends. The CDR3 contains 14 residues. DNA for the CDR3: TGTGCCAGCAGTATCGCTCGGGGTCGGGCCCCCCTCCACTTT. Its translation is CASSIARGRAPLHF.

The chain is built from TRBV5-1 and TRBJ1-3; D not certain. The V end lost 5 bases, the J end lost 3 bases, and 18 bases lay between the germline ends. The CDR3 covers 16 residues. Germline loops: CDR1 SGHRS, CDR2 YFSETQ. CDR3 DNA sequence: TGCGCCAGCAGTTCTGGGAGCTTCCTCGGTGGAAACACCATATATTTT. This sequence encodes CASSSGSFLGGNTIYF.

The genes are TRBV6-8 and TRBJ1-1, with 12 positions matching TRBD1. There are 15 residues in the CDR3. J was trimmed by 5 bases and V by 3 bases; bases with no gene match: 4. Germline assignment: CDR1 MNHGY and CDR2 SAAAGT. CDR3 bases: TGTGCCAGCAGTTATCAGGGACAGGGGGCGACTGAAGCTTTCTTT. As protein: CASSYQGQGATEAFF.

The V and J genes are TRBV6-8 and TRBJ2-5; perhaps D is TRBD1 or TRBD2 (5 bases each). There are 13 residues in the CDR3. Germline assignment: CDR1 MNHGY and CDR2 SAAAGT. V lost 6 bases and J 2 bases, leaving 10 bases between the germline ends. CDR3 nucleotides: TGTGCCAGCAGGATTTGGGGGCAAGAGACCCAGTACTTC. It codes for CASRIWGQETQYF.

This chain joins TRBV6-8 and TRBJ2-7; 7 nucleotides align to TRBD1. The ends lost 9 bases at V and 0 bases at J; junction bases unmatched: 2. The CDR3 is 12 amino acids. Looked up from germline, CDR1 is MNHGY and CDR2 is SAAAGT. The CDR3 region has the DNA TGTGCCAGGAGACAGGGCTCCTACGAGCAGTACTTC. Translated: CARRQGSYEQYF.